The sequence of this TCR beta chain was determined in a study of shared clonotypes between healthy human individuals. Study outcomes and limitations: Generation of non-shared clonotypes was less probable than generation of clonotypes shared by all four donors. Relative to memory subsets, naive subsets generally showed larger estimated richness.

Per the study methods: As immunoSEQ supplied junction-only sequences (without quality scores), filtering differed. The data were produced by immunoSEQ multiplex PCR, yet TCRdb's version contains in-frame clones alone and is incomplete. For V, J and clone size, that table is used; D and trimming come from the DNA. This table holds millions of clones, around 94% found once. With 5 bases removed from V and 0 bases from J, the gap between germline ends came to 5 bases. The CDR3 loop spans 13 amino acids. Per the germline V gene, CDR1 is LNHDA and CDR2 is SQIVND (reference sequence). Healthy adults negative for HIV, lacking recent acute infections or vaccinations, served as donors. A note on this clone: What it binds is not known. Other DNA sequences of this sample code for an identical CDR3.

This TCR was sampled from a man aged 18 to 29 in good health. The sequenced sample was naive CD4+ T cells sorted from blood. Indicated subset: CD45RA+ positively selected. The genes are TRBV19 and TRBJ1-3; D is uncertain. The CDR3 coding sequence is TGTGCCAGTAGTGCCTTCTCTGGAAACACCATATATTTT. Its protein is CASSAFSGNTIYF.